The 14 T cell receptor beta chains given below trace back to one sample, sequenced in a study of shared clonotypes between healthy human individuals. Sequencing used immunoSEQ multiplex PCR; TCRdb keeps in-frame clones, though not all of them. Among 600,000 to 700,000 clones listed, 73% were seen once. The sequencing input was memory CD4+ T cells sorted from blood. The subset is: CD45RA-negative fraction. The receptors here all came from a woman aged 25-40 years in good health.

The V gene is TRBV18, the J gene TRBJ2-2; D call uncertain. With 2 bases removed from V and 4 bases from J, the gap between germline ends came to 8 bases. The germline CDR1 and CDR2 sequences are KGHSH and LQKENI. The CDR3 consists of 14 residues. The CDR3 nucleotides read TGTGCCAGCTCACCAACCTCCCTCACCGGGGAGCTGTTTTTT. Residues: CASSPTSLTGELFF.

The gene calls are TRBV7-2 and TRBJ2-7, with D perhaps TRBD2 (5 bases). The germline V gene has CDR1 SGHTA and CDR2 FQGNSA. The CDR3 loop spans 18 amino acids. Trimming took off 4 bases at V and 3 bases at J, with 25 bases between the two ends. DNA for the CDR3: TGTGCCAGCAGCTCCCTGGGAAGCGGATACACGTCGGACTACGAGCAGTACTTC. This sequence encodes CASSSLGSGYTSDYEQYF.

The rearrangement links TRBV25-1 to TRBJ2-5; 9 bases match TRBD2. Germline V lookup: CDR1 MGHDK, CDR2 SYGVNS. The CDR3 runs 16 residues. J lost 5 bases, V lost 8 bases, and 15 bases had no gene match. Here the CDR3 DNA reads TGTGCCAGCCGGGAGGGGGTTGCTAGCGGGATGGAGACCCAGTACTTC. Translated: CASREGVASGMETQYF.

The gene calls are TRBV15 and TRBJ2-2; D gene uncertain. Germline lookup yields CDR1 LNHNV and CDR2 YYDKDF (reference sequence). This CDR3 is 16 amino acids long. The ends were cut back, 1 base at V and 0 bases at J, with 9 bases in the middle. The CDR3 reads CATSRGTPSNTGELFF. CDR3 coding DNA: TGTGCCACCAGCAGAGGCACTCCCTCGAACACCGGGGAGCTGTTTTTT.

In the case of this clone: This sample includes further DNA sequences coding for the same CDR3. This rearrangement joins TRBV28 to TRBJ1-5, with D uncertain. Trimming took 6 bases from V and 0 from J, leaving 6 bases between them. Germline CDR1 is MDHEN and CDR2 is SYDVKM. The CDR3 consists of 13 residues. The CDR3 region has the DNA TGTGCCAGCAGCCCGTATAGCAATCAGCCCCAGCATTTT. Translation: CASSPYSNQPQHF.

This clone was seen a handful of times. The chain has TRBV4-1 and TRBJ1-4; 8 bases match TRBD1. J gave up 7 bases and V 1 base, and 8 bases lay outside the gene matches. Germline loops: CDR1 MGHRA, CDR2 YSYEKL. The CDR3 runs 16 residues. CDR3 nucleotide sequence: TGCGCCAGCAGCCAAGGAATAGGTCAGGGGGCTGAAAAACTGTTTTTT. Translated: CASSQGIGQGAEKLFF.

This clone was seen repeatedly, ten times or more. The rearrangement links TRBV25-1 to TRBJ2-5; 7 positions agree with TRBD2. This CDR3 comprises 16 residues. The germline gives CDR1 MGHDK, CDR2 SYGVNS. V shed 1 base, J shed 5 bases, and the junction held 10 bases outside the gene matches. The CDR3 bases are TGTGCCAGCAGTGAATTGGGAACTAGCGAGGATGAGACCCAGTACTTC. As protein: CASSELGTSEDETQYF.

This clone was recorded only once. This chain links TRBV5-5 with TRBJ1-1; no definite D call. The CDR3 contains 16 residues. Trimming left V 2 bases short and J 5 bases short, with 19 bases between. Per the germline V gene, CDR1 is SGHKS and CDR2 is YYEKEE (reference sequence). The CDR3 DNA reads TGTGCCAGCAGCTTCAATCTAGTGGGCGTGATGACTGAAGCTTTCTTT. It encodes CASSFNLVGVMTEAFF.

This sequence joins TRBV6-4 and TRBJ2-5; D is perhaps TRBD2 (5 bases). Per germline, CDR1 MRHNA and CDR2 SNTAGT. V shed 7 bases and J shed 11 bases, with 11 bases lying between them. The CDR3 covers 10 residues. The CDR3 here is CASIIGEQYF. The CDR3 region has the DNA TGTGCCAGCATCATTGGGGAGCAGTACTTC.

The CDR3 is CASSLPGIHTIYF. In DNA, the CDR3 is TGTGCCAGCAGTTTACCAGGGATTCACACCATATATTTT. The chain combines TRBV28 with TRBJ1-3, with D tentatively TRBD1 (5 bases). From germline, CDR1 is MDHEN and CDR2 SYDVKM. Trimming cost V 2 bases and J 8 bases, with 10 bases left between them. This CDR3 comprises 13 residues.

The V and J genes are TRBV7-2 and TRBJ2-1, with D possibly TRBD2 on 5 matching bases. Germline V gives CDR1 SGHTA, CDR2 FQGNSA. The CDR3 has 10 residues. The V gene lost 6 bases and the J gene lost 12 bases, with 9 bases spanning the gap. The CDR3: CASSRGRQFF. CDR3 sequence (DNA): TGTGCCAGCAGTCGAGGGCGGCAGTTCTTC.

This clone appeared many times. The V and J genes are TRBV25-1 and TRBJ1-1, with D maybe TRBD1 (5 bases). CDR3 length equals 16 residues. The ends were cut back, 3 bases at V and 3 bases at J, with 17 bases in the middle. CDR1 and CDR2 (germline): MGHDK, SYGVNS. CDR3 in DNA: TGTGCCAGCAGTGATCCAACAGGAGAGCACCACACTGAAGCTTTCTTT. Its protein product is CASSDPTGEHHTEAFF.

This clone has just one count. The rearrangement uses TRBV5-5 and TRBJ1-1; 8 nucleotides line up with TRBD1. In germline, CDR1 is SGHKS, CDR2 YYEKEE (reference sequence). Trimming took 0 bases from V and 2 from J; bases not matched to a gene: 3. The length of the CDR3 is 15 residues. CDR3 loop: CASSLVDRVNTEAFF. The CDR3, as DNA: TGTGCCAGCAGCTTGGTGGACAGGGTCAACACTGAAGCTTTCTTT.

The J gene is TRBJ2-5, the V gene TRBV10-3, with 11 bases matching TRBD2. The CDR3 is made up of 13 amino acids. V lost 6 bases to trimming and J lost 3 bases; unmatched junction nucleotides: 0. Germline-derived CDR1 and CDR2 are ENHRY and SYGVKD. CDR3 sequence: CAIRGLAEETQYF. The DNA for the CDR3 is TGTGCCATCAGGGGACTAGCGGAAGAGACCCAGTACTTC.